The present T cell receptor beta chain was sequenced within a study of T cell repertoires in cytomegalovirus infection. Study context: Public TCR beta signatures indicated both CMV infection and matching HLA type.

The V gene's germline CDR1 is LGHNA and CDR2 YSLEER. This CDR3 contains 15 residues. V lost 2 bases and J 5 bases, leaving 12 bases between the germline ends. TCRdb itself ran the reads through MiXCR, one entry per CDR3 protein. The sample has about 310,000 distinct CDR3 sequences; under 20% are singletons. This clonotype occurred a few times. As yet, its antigen is unknown. Whole-study results and caveats: HLA-C-restricted TCR beta clonotypes specific for CMV led the ex vivo response. Cumulative frequency of public TCR beta families picked out carriers of CMV plus the relevant HLA.

The source material was PBMCs. The chain has TRBV4-3 and TRBJ1-4, with D perhaps TRBD1 (5 bases). The sequence derives from a human donor in good health (CMV status not recorded). Some clones in this sample may be carry-over from other donors' samples. CDR3 in amino acids: CASSQTGPKNEKLFF. Here the CDR3 DNA reads TGCGCCAGCAGCCAAACGGGACCGAAAAATGAAAAACTGTTTTTT.